This TCR beta chain stems from a study of response to subunit inactivated influenza vaccine. V dropped 4 bases and J dropped 1 base, with 8 bases sitting between them. The CDR3 extends over 14 amino acids. Per germline, CDR1 SGHAT and CDR2 FQNNGV. TCRdb re-called the RT-PCR reads through MiXCR, storing one row per CDR3 protein. The table includes fewer than 250,000 distinct CDR3 sequences, roughly an eighth detected once. The sample holds a few counts of this clonotype. This chain links TRBV11-2 with TRBJ2-1; D call uncertain. This sequence was found in a man aged 50-59 years who received an inactivated influenza vaccine. This sample comprised CD8+ T cells sorted from PBMCs, obtained around 5 days after vaccination. CDR3 nucleotides: TGTGCCAGCAGCTCTAGTCGGTCCTACAATGAGCAGTTCTTC. It codes for CASSSSRSYNEQFF.